Below are 29 T cell receptor beta chains sequenced from a single sample in a study of blood T cells in healthy people across ages. A second about 6 to 12 cycle PCR used barcoded and J-beta primers. TCRdb reprocessed the 5' RACE reads with MiXCR, giving one entry per CDR3 protein. The sample holds 1.5 million to 1.9 million distinct CDR3 sequences, about 42% seen once. Material: blood. All receptors derive from a young woman in good health.

The rearrangement links TRBV9 to TRBJ1-1; D may be TRBD1 (5 bases). The germline V gene has CDR1 SGDLS and CDR2 YYNGEE. There are 13 residues in the CDR3. Trimming cost V 0 bases and J 11 bases, with 14 bases left between them. CDR3 bases: TGTGCCAGCAGCGTAGGTGAGGGACGTAGGGCTTTCTTT. As protein: CASSVGEGRRAFF.

V gene TRBV9 combines with J gene TRBJ2-6; D call uncertain. The CDR3 is made up of 15 amino acids. Germline values: CDR1 SGDLS, CDR2 YYNGEE. Trimming stripped 4 bases from V and 2 bases from J, with 10 bases between. CDR3 loop: CASSQLQAGANVLTF. The CDR3 DNA follows: TGTGCCAGCAGCCAGCTGCAGGCTGGGGCCAACGTCCTGACTTTC.

CDR3 coding DNA: TGTGCCAGCAGTCCCAGGCAGGGGGTAATCTCTGGAAACACCATATATTTT. Translation: CASSPRQGVISGNTIYF. V gene TRBV12-3 or TRBV12-4 combines with J gene TRBJ1-3, with TRBD1 identical over 7 bases. V shed 5 bases, J shed 0 bases, and the junction held 10 bases outside the gene matches. The CDR3 is made up of 17 amino acids.

This clonotype was observed a few times. This chain links TRBV20-1 with TRBJ2-3; D remains unclear. CDR3 length: 13 amino acids. Germline CDR1 DFQATT, CDR2 SNEGSKA (reference sequence). V dropped 3 bases and J dropped 2 bases, with 9 bases sitting between them. CDR3 sequence reads: CSASVGDTDTQYF. CDR3 sequence (DNA): TGCAGTGCTAGCGTAGGCGACACAGATACGCAGTATTTT.

The rearrangement links TRBV10-3 to TRBJ2-7; perhaps TRBD2 as D (6 bases). Germline V gene data show CDR1 as ENHRY and CDR2 as SYGVKD. V gave up 5 bases and J gave up 6 bases, with 14 bases separating them. This CDR3 is built from 13 residues. CDR3 amino acids: CAISRDWHIEQYF. The CDR3 coding sequence is TGTGCCATCAGTAGGGACTGGCACATCGAGCAGTACTTC.

The rearrangement joins TRBV6-1 to TRBJ2-7; D unclear. The ends were cut back, 6 bases at V and 3 bases at J, with 15 bases in the middle. The CDR3 loop spans 14 amino acids. Germline loops: CDR1 MNHNS, CDR2 SASEGT. The CDR3 region has the DNA TGTGCCAGCAGGAACGAAGCCCGAAGCTACGAGCAGTACTTC. This sequence encodes CASRNEARSYEQYF.

The V and J genes are TRBV7-2 and TRBJ1-2; 8 nucleotides match TRBD1. From germline, CDR1 is SGHTA and CDR2 FQGNSA. The CDR3 is 15 amino acids. V lost 1 base and J lost 4; bases outside the gene matches: 5. CDR3 bases: TGTGCCAGCAGCTTAGACCCGGGGACAGGCTATGGCTACACCTTC. It translates to CASSLDPGTGYGYTF.

The V call is TRBV5-1, the J call TRBJ2-1; 7 bases align to TRBD2. Germline CDR1 reads SGHRS; CDR2 reads YFSETQ. V was clipped by 0 bases and J by 7 bases; unmatched bases: 7. The CDR3 has 15 residues. The CDR3 is CASSLDPGGLNEQFF. The CDR3 bases are TGCGCCAGCAGCTTGGACCCCGGGGGGTTAAATGAGCAGTTCTTC.

J is TRBJ2-7 and V is TRBV13; D not certain. V lost 5 bases and J 0 bases, leaving 11 bases between the germline ends. The CDR3 sequence is 14 residues long. Germline CDR1 is PRHDT and CDR2 is FYEKMQ (reference sequence). Written as DNA, the CDR3 is TGTGCCAGCAGCACAGCCTCCAGCTCCTACGAGCAGTACTTC. Translation: CASSTASSSYEQYF.

J is TRBJ2-7 and V is TRBV6-6, with D possibly TRBD2 on 5 matching bases. The CDR3 has 14 amino acids. The V gene's germline CDR1 is MNHNY and CDR2 SVGAGI (reference sequence). V dropped 8 bases and J dropped 3 bases, with 17 bases sitting between them. Here the CDR3 reads CASHPGKWRYEQYF. The CDR3 DNA is TGTGCCAGCCACCCGGGGAAGTGGCGCTACGAGCAGTACTTC.

The DNA of the CDR3 is TGCAGTGCTAGAGATCAGACAGGGTTAGGTCGAGAGCAGTTCTTC. This encodes CSARDQTGLGREQFF. The J gene is TRBJ2-1, the V gene TRBV20-1; 7 positions match TRBD1. The CDR3 contains 15 residues. In germline, CDR1 is DFQATT, CDR2 SNEGSKA (reference sequence). J was trimmed by 10 bases and V by 0 bases; bases with no gene match: 12.

The chain couples TRBV24-1 to TRBJ2-1; D perhaps matches TRBD2 (6 bases). The CDR3 covers 16 residues. The ends were cut back, 6 bases at V and 0 bases at J, with 14 bases in the middle. Germline CDR1 is KGHDR and CDR2 is SFDVKD. The DNA of the CDR3 is TGTGCCACCAGTCATAGCGGAGGCTTCTCCTACAATGAGCAGTTCTTC. Translated, it gives CATSHSGGFSYNEQFF.

This chain joins TRBV7-2 and TRBJ1-1; no clear D gene. The J call may be incorrect, as the DNA end agrees better with TRBJ2-7. CDR3 length equals 14 residues. Germline V gives CDR1 SGHTA, CDR2 FQGNSA. For the CDR3, the DNA is TGTGCCAGCAGTGTACTCTCTTGGGGTAATGAGCAGTACTTC. Its translation: CASSVLSWGNEQYF.

This clonotype came up once. The V call is TRBV6-1, the J call TRBJ2-6; 7 nucleotides agree with TRBD1. The germline CDR1 and CDR2 sequences are MNHNS and SASEGT. With V trimmed by 3 bases and J by 4 bases, 12 bases remained unmatched. The CDR3 runs 18 residues. CDR3 in DNA: TGTGCCAGCAGTGAGTCGACAGGGTATACGTACGGGGCCAACGTCCTGACTTTC. It translates to CASSESTGYTYGANVLTF.

The chain employs TRBV4-3 and TRBJ1-1; TRBD1 is a possible D gene (5 bases). The CDR3 is 12 residues long. With 1 base removed from V and 7 bases from J, the gap between germline ends came to 7 bases. CDR1 is LGHNA, CDR2 YSLEER, per germline. CDR3 DNA sequence: TGCGCCAGCAGCCAAGGACAGTTTGAAGCTTTCTTT. It yields the protein CASSQGQFEAFF.

The chain carries TRBV7-9 and TRBJ2-7; D possibly uses TRBD1 or TRBD2 (6 bases each). V lost 0 bases and J 1 base, leaving 16 bases between the germline ends. Per germline, CDR1 SEHNR and CDR2 FQNEAQ (reference sequence). The CDR3 has 17 residues. The CDR3: CASSLAGGQPFSYEQYF. The CDR3 DNA is TGTGCCAGCAGCTTAGCGGGAGGACAGCCCTTTTCCTACGAGCAGTACTTC.

The chain uses TRBV4-2 and TRBJ2-4; D remains unclear. This CDR3 is built from 17 residues. Germline assignment: CDR1 LGHNA and CDR2 YNFKEQ. The V end lost 4 bases, the J end lost 3 bases, and 19 bases lay between the germline ends. CDR3 amino acids: CASSPQANNFGKNIQYF. Written as DNA, the CDR3 is TGTGCCAGCAGCCCGCAAGCGAATAACTTTGGCAAAAACATTCAGTACTTC.

The J gene is TRBJ2-1, the V gene TRBV20-1, with 9 bases matching TRBD2. V shed 5 bases, J shed 7 bases, and the junction held 15 bases outside the gene matches. CDR1 is DFQATT, CDR2 SNEGSKA, per germline (reference sequence). The CDR3 runs to 16 residues. Written as DNA, the CDR3 is TGCAGTGCTTACTCGTATGTAGCGGGAGTTTTAAATGAGCAGTTCTTC. Translation: CSAYSYVAGVLNEQFF.

This clonotype has more than one count but fewer than ten. The chain is built from TRBV7-2 and TRBJ1-2; 8 bases agree with TRBD1. The CDR3 contains 13 residues. Germline V gives CDR1 SGHTA, CDR2 FQGNSA. V was pared by 5 bases and J by 8 bases, with 7 bases of the junction left unmatched. This CDR3 is CASSITGGEGYTF. Here the CDR3 DNA reads TGTGCCAGCAGCATAACAGGGGGTGAAGGCTACACCTTC.

In this sample, this clonotype turned up a few times. V usage is TRBV6-5 and J usage is TRBJ2-7, with TRBD2 matching over 8 bases. CDR1 and CDR2 from the germline V gene are MNHEY and SVGAGI. The V segment lost 0 bases and the J segment 2 bases; nucleotides outside the gene matches: 3. The CDR3 extends over 15 amino acids. CDR3 sequence (DNA): TGTGCCAGCAGTTACTCGGCGGGAGGAACCTACGAGCAGTACTTC. Amino acids: CASSYSAGGTYEQYF.

This clonotype appeared a single time. The chain uses TRBV2 and TRBJ2-1; no clear D. CDR1 is SNHLY, CDR2 FYNNEI, per germline. V gave up 8 bases and J gave up 7 bases, with 21 bases separating them. The CDR3 covers 15 residues. Here the CDR3 DNA reads TGTGCCAGCGACCAAGGAGCGCCGGCCCCAAATGAGCAGTTCTTC. It codes for CASDQGAPAPNEQFF.

The V and J genes are TRBV28 and TRBJ2-6; unclear D gene. From germline, CDR1 is MDHEN and CDR2 SYDVKM. V gave up 5 bases and J gave up 4 bases, with 15 bases separating them. The CDR3 extends over 16 amino acids. The CDR3 reads CASSAARVAGANVLTF. DNA of the CDR3: TGTGCCAGCAGTGCAGCTCGGGTTGCCGGGGCCAACGTCCTGACTTTC.

This clonotype was picked up a small number of times. The chain is built from TRBV6-5 and TRBJ1-2, with a weak D call TRBD1 (5 bases). Per germline, CDR1 MNHEY and CDR2 SVGAGI. This CDR3 has 13 residues. The V end was cut by 6 bases, the J end by 4 bases, with 12 bases between. The CDR3 is CASSTPGVYGYTF. The CDR3 DNA sequence: TGTGCCAGCAGCACCCCGGGGGTCTATGGCTACACCTTC.

This clonotype was seen ten or more times. The chain recombines TRBV7-2 with TRBJ2-3; 7 bases align to TRBD2. V dropped 5 bases and J dropped 6; count of bases not matched to a gene: 5. The germline gives CDR1 SGHTA, CDR2 FQGNSA. The CDR3 extends over 13 amino acids. The CDR3 coding sequence is TGTGCCAGCAGCCTACGGCGGGGGGATACGCAGTATTTT. This encodes CASSLRRGDTQYF.

This clonotype was picked up a small number of times. The J gene is TRBJ1-1, the V gene TRBV30; tentative D call: TRBD1 (6 bases). Germline-derived CDR1 and CDR2 are GTSNPN and SVGIG (reference sequence). The ends were cut back, 4 bases at V and 2 bases at J, with 14 bases in the middle. This CDR3 is 14 amino acids long. The CDR3 loop reads CAWKGGLGNTEAFF. The CDR3 region has the DNA TGTGCCTGGAAGGGGGGGTTGGGCAACACTGAAGCTTTCTTT. The variable domain in full, completed from reference TRBV30 and TRBJ1-1, reads SQTIHQWPATLVQPVGSPLSLECTVEGTSNPNLYWYRQAAGRGLQLLFYSVGIGQISSEVPQNLSASRPQDRQFILSSKKLLLSDSGFYLCAWKGGLGNTEAFFGQGTRLTVV.

The chain joins TRBV7-3 to TRBJ1-2; D ambiguous. V shed 6 bases and J shed 6 bases, with 14 bases lying between them. The CDR3 has 13 amino acids. Germline CDR1 and CDR2: SGHTA and FQGTGA. The CDR3 reads CASSPGPGDGYTF. Written as DNA, the CDR3 is TGTGCCAGCAGTCCTGGACCTGGGGATGGCTACACCTTC.

With respect to this clonotype: A read error is possible here, since a much larger clone lies one base away. This chain connects TRBV7-8 to TRBJ1-1, with D maybe TRBD1 (5 bases). Germline CDR1 SGHVS, CDR2 FQNEAQ. This CDR3 spans 14 amino acids. Trimming took 1 base from V and 7 from J, leaving 13 bases between them. In nucleotides, the CDR3 is TGTGCCAGCAGCTTAGGGGGGGTTAAAGGTGAAGCTTTCTTT. This codes for CASSLGGVKGEAFF.

The chain has TRBV11-3 and TRBJ2-1, with D perhaps TRBD2 (6 bases). The CDR3 length is 14 residues. The ends were cut back, 2 bases at V and 15 bases at J, with 20 bases in the middle. CDR1 is SGHNT, CDR2 YENEEA, per germline. The CDR3 DNA sequence: TGTGCCAGCAGCTTATCGCCACGGGACTCCAGGAGGTTCTTC. Its translation: CASSLSPRDSRRFF.

This clonotype showed up just a few times. The CDR3 is CASSPLGVTNEKLFF. The CDR3 DNA follows: TGTGCCAGCAGTCCCCTGGGGGTTACTAATGAAAAACTGTTTTTT. The chain employs TRBV12-3 or TRBV12-4 and TRBJ1-4; tentatively, D is TRBD1 (5 bases). This CDR3 region has 15 residues. V dropped 5 bases and J dropped 2 bases, with 12 bases sitting between them.